This TCR beta chain was recorded in a study of blood T cell repertoires in COVID-19. Looking at the study overall: The United States, Italy and Spain provided the acute and convalescent COVID-19 samples. PBMCs, B-cell-depleted T cells, or T cells provided the cDNA or gDNA that made up the material.

Methods used by the authors: Amplification with reference gene primers provided the estimates of nucleated cell counts. Using immunoSEQ multiplex PCR, the repertoire was profiled, and TCRdb retains in-frame clones only, with some absent. For V, J and clone size, that table is used; D and trimming come from the DNA. Counted here are 650,000 to 800,000 clones, 85% to 90% occurring once; the ten biggest clones make up 0.2% to 0.3%. This clone was detected once. Trimming took off 5 bases at V and 3 bases at J, with 9 bases between the two ends. The CDR3 extends over 13 amino acids. Sequencing used peripheral blood. The sequence was obtained from a woman aged 18-35 years with acute or convalescent COVID-19. This rearrangement joins TRBV12-3 or TRBV12-4 to TRBJ2-3, with a weak D call TRBD2 (5 bases). The CDR3 bases are TGTGCCAGCAGTCCGCGGGTGACAGATACGCAGTATTTT. It codes for CASSPRVTDTQYF.